This T cell receptor beta chain was captured by sequencing in a study of blood T cell repertoires in COVID-19. On the study more broadly: COVID-19 samples, acute and convalescent, were from the United States, Italy and Spain.

Per the germline V gene, CDR1 is GTSNPN and CDR2 is SVGIG (reference sequence). Deletions cut 4 bases from V and 7 bases from J, with 16 bases between. CDR3 length: 13 residues. In the source study's methods: Reference gene primer amplification yielded estimated nucleated cell counts. The data were produced by immunoSEQ multiplex PCR, yet TCRdb's version contains in-frame clones alone and is incomplete. The V and J calls and clone size are taken from that table; D and trimming were inferred from the DNA. There are 250,000 to 300,000 clones in the sample; 90% occur only once, and 1.1% lies in the top ten.

What was sequenced was PBMCs or T cells enriched from blood (not recorded which). This chain uses TRBV30 with TRBJ1-2; D may be TRBD1 (5 bases). This clonotype originated in a woman aged 30 to 39 who had recovered from COVID-19. The CDR3 DNA follows: TGTGCCTGGATGTGGGGGGGGAAGGCTGGCTACACCTTC. Its translation: CAWMWGGKAGYTF. The full variable domain, in which reference TRBV30 and TRBJ1-2 provide the parts outside the CDR3, is SQTIHQWPATLVQPVGSPLSLECTVEGTSNPNLYWYRQAAGRGLQLLFYSVGIGQISSEVPQNLSASRPQDRQFILSSKKLLLSDSGFYLCAWMWGGKAGYTFGSGTRLTVV.